This TCR beta chain was recovered during a study of cytomegalovirus exposure and HLA in healthy donors. General observations from the study: TCR beta sequences reportedly predicted most subjects' HLA-A and HLA-B alleles accurately.

Vbeta (60) and Jbeta (13) primers were used in the PCR. Clones were sequenced by immunoSEQ multiplex PCR, and TCRdb holds only the in-frame ones, with some missing. The sample includes some 95,000 clones, approximately 80% seen only once; the top ten take approximately 5%. V lost 3 bases, J lost 3 bases, and 9 bases lay in between. The CDR3 contains 13 residues. CDR1 is ENHRY and CDR2 is SYGVKD in the germline V gene. Comments on this clone: The antigen is undetermined.

This clonotype originated in a woman aged 40 to 50 in good health and CMV-seronegative. The genes are TRBV10-3 and TRBJ2-7, with D unclear. The sample comprised PBMCs. The CDR3 loop reads CAISDLTVYEQYF. The CDR3 DNA reads TGTGCCATCAGTGATTTAACTGTCTACGAGCAGTACTTC.